The 25 T cell receptor beta chains below come from one sample, sequenced in a study of type 1 and type 2 diabetes patients. Genomic DNA was the PCR template. Multiplex PCR with 30 forward and 13 reverse primers amplified the TCR beta CDR3. One entry per CDR3 protein, called by TCRdb with MiXCR from the multiplex PCR reads. There are about 250,000 distinct CDR3 sequences in the sample; approximately 50% occur only once, and roughly 15% lies in the top ten. The sequenced sample was peripheral blood mononuclear cells (PBMCs). Every receptor here comes from a man aged 18 to 30 with type 2 diabetes.

The J gene is TRBJ1-4, the V gene TRBV19, with a tentative D call TRBD1 (6 bases). CDR1 LNHDA and CDR2 SQIVND come from the germline V gene (reference sequence). This CDR3 has 13 residues. V dropped 11 bases and J dropped 11 bases, with 21 bases sitting between them. CDR3 coding DNA: TGTGCCTGGAGGGGGTCCTTTCTGGACAAACTGTTTTTT. This codes for CAWRGSFLDKLFF.

This clonotype has only a few counts. This sequence joins TRBV12-3 or TRBV12-4 and TRBJ2-7; the match to TRBD1 covers 8 bases. Trimming removed 4 bases from V and 4 bases from J; junction bases left unmatched: 6. This CDR3 is 14 amino acids long. CDR3 in DNA: TGTGCCAGCAGTTGGACAGGGTACCCGTACGAGCAGTACTTC. This sequence encodes CASSWTGYPYEQYF.

The V and J genes are TRBV7-8 and TRBJ1-2; D possibly corresponds to TRBD1 (6 bases). The CDR3 covers 18 residues. Trimming left V 4 bases short and J 1 base short, with 22 bases between. From germline, CDR1 is SGHVS and CDR2 FQNEAQ. Here the CDR3 reads CASSYSGVRDTINYGYTF. CDR3 coding DNA: TGTGCCAGCAGCTATAGCGGGGTGCGGGACACCATTAACTATGGCTACACCTTC. Full variable domain (outside the CDR3, taken from reference TRBV7-8 and TRBJ1-2): GAGVSQSPRYKVAKRGQDVALRCDPISGHVSLFWYQQALGQGPEFLTYFQNEAQLDKSGLPSDRFFAERPEGSVSTLKIQRTQQEDSAVYLCASSYSGVRDTINYGYTFGSGTRLTVV.

On this clonotype: Being one base from a much bigger clone, this may be a read error. The rearrangement links TRBV7-3 to TRBJ2-5; D might be TRBD1 (7 bases). This CDR3 spans 15 amino acids. The germline CDR1 and CDR2 sequences are SGHTA and FQGTGA. The DNA for the CDR3 is TGTGCCAGCAGCTTATCGGAGGGGGCCGTAGAGACCCTGTACTTC. It translates to CASSLSEGAVETLYF.

In this sample, this clonotype turned up a few times. The chain combines TRBV7-8 with TRBJ2-2, with TRBD2 as a possible D gene (7 bases). The CDR3 is made up of 15 amino acids. Per the germline V gene, CDR1 is SGHVS and CDR2 is FQNEAQ. Trimming cost V 4 bases and J 7 bases, with 16 bases left between them. The CDR3 coding sequence is TGTGCCAGCAGCTACTCCACAGGGAGGGGCGGGGAGCTGTTTTTT. Amino acids: CASSYSTGRGGELFF.

This clonotype came up once. Since a much larger clone is just one base distant, this may be a read error. The chain combines TRBV25-1 with TRBJ1-1, with D unclear. Per germline, CDR1 MGHDK and CDR2 SYGVNS. The CDR3 is 14 amino acids. CDR3 protein: CVSSDRLSNTEAFF. The DNA of the CDR3 is TGTGTCAGCAGTGACCGTCTCTCGAACACTGAAGCTTTCTTT.

The rearrangement uses TRBV7-9 and TRBJ2-5, with TRBD1 matching 9 bases. V lost 9 bases, J lost 5 bases, and 16 bases stayed unmatched. Germline V gives CDR1 SEHNR, CDR2 FQNEAQ (reference sequence). The CDR3 has 16 amino acids. The CDR3 DNA is TGTGCCAGTAGTAAGACCCGGGGACAGGGTGGGGAGACCCAGTACTTC. Translation gives CASSKTRGQGGETQYF.

The CDR3: CASSLTHRGLNEQYF. The CDR3 nucleotides are TGTGCCAGCAGCTTGACCCACAGGGGGCTCAACGAGCAGTACTTC. The chain has TRBV7-8 and TRBJ2-7; TRBD1 matches at 9 bases. The CDR3 totals 15 residues. Germline CDR1 is SGHVS and CDR2 is FQNEAQ. Trimming took 3 bases from V and 5 from J; bases not matched to a gene: 8.

The CDR3 DNA reads as TGTGCCAGTGCCCAGGGTTGGGAGCCCCAGCATTTT. This sequence encodes CASAQGWEPQHF. V usage is TRBV19 and J usage is TRBJ1-5; possible D gene TRBD1, 5 bases. This CDR3 region has 12 residues. The germline V and J ends were trimmed by 8 bases and 8 bases, with 13 bases remaining between them. Germline V gene data show CDR1 as LNHDA and CDR2 as SQIVND (reference sequence).

The chain is built from TRBV2 and TRBJ2-1, with 14 nucleotides matching TRBD2. The ends lost 4 bases at V and 9 bases at J; junction bases unmatched: 5. Germline assignment: CDR1 SNHLY and CDR2 FYNNEI. This CDR3 is 15 amino acids long. CDR3: CASSATSGRAVEQFF. In DNA form, the CDR3 reads TGTGCCAGCAGTGCGACTAGCGGGAGGGCAGTTGAGCAGTTCTTC.

The chain employs TRBV7-2 and TRBJ2-7; 7 bases are a match to TRBD1. V lost 5 bases, J lost 0 bases, and 4 bases stayed unmatched. CDR1 and CDR2 from the germline V gene are SGHTA and FQGNSA. The CDR3 has 14 residues. CDR3 sequence: CASSRDSYSYEQYF. CDR3 DNA sequence: TGTGCCAGCAGCCGGGACAGTTACTCCTACGAGCAGTACTTC.

The chain carries TRBV5-1 and TRBJ1-4, with 10 nucleotides matching TRBD1. The CDR3 runs to 16 residues. Germline lookup yields CDR1 SGHRS and CDR2 YFSETQ. Losses at the gene ends were 4 bases for V and 2 bases for J; bases not matched to a gene: 5. The CDR3 DNA follows: TGCGCCAGCAGCCAGGGACAGGGGTACACTAATGAAAAACTGTTTTTT. As protein: CASSQGQGYTNEKLFF.

Details on this clonotype: With a much larger clone just one base away, this may be a read error. CDR3 residues: CASSRVFRAEETQYF. CDR3 in DNA: TGTGCCAGTAGTAGGGTGTTCCGGGCAGAAGAGACCCAGTACTTC. The rearrangement links TRBV7-2 to TRBJ2-5; D uncertain. The V end was cut by 9 bases, the J end by 3 bases, with 20 bases between. The CDR3 runs 15 residues. CDR1 is SGHTA and CDR2 is FQGNSA in the germline V gene.

This clonotype turned up a few times. The rearrangement uses TRBV7-2 and TRBJ2-7; D gene uncertain. The V end was cut by 5 bases, the J end by 0 bases, with 8 bases between. CDR1 SGHTA and CDR2 FQGNSA come from the germline V gene. This CDR3 comprises 13 residues. As DNA, the CDR3 is TGTGCCAGCAGCCAAGTTGGCTCCTACGAGCAGTACTTC. This gives the protein CASSQVGSYEQYF.

This clonotype was seen a handful of times. The rearrangement uses TRBV7-8 and TRBJ2-3; 7 nucleotides line up with TRBD2. This CDR3 comprises 15 residues. J gave up 4 bases and V 5 bases, and 9 bases lay outside the gene matches. CDR1 SGHVS and CDR2 FQNEAQ come from the germline V gene. The CDR3 here is CASSPRTREADTQYF. CDR3 nucleotide sequence: TGTGCCAGCAGCCCAAGGACTAGAGAGGCAGATACGCAGTATTTT.

This clonotype was counted at least ten times. The chain recombines TRBV15 with TRBJ1-2; D call uncertain. The V end lost 0 bases, the J end lost 8 bases, and 16 bases lay between the germline ends. CDR1 and CDR2 from the germline V gene are LNHNV and YYDKDF (reference sequence). The CDR3 is 15 residues long. CDR3 nucleotide sequence: TGTGCCACCAGCAGAGATCGGGGATGGATTGACGGCTACACCTTC. Amino acid sequence: CATSRDRGWIDGYTF.

The V call is TRBV9, the J call TRBJ2-2; possible D gene TRBD2, 6 bases. CDR1 SGDLS and CDR2 YYNGEE come from the germline V gene. V was shortened by 4 bases and J by 0 bases, with 13 bases between the two germline ends. The CDR3 covers 16 residues. The CDR3 protein is CASSRDSPTNTGELFF. In DNA form, the CDR3 reads TGTGCCAGCAGCCGGGACTCACCGACGAACACCGGGGAGCTGTTTTTT.

This CDR3 is CATSRDWEGMKTQYF. CDR3 DNA sequence: TGTGCCACCAGCAGAGATTGGGAGGGGATGAAGACCCAGTACTTC. V and J are TRBV15 and TRBJ2-7, with 7 bases matching TRBD2. Judging by the DNA end, TRBJ2-5 fits better; the J call may be wrong. Germline V lookup: CDR1 LNHNV, CDR2 YYDKDF (reference sequence). CDR3 length: 15 amino acids.

The chain couples TRBV20-1 to TRBJ1-1; 7 bases align to TRBD1. Germline values: CDR1 DFQATT, CDR2 SNEGSKA (reference sequence). This CDR3 is 15 amino acids long. CDR3 residues: CSRRGQSTVNTEAFF. CDR3 DNA sequence: TGCAGCCGTCGGGGACAGAGTACGGTGAACACTGAAGCTTTCTTT.

The V and J genes are TRBV30 and TRBJ1-4; D ambiguous. V was clipped by 8 bases and J by 8 bases, with 18 bases between them. Germline lookup yields CDR1 GTSNPN and CDR2 SVGIG (reference sequence). The CDR3 is 13 amino acids. In DNA form, the CDR3 reads TGTGCCGGCTTGGGGTCGGTAAGCGAAAAACTGTTTTTT. Amino acids: CAGLGSVSEKLFF.

The chain carries TRBV10-1 and TRBJ2-7; TRBD1 aligns across 12 bases. CDR1 is WNHNN, CDR2 SYGVQD, per germline (reference sequence). The CDR3 runs to 17 residues. V was clipped by 11 bases and J by 1 base; unmatched bases: 15. CDR3 residues: CAWTGDRGLYTSYEQYF. The CDR3 DNA reads TGCGCCTGGACAGGGGACAGGGGGCTTTATACATCCTACGAGCAGTACTTC.

This chain joins TRBV5-1 and TRBJ1-5; TRBD1 is a possible D gene (6 bases). CDR1 and CDR2 (germline): SGHRS, YFSETQ. V lost 0 bases and J lost 1, with 14 bases in between. The CDR3 extends over 17 amino acids. CDR3 protein: CASSLGSGEGSNQPQHF. The CDR3 DNA reads TGCGCCAGCAGCTTGGGTTCAGGGGAAGGGAGCAATCAGCCCCAGCATTTT.

Ten or more counts support this clonotype. The chain uses TRBV30 and TRBJ2-7, with D maybe TRBD2 (5 bases). The CDR3 is made up of 14 amino acids. From germline, CDR1 is GTSNPN and CDR2 SVGIG (reference sequence). Trimming took 0 bases from V and 6 from J, leaving 15 bases between them. CDR3 protein: CAWSVRRVSGEQYF. The CDR3 DNA follows: TGTGCCTGGAGTGTACGCCGGGTCAGCGGCGAGCAGTACTTC.

This clonotype turned up a few times. V usage is TRBV4-1 and J usage is TRBJ1-2, with no clear D. Germline V lookup: CDR1 MGHRA, CDR2 YSYEKL. The ends were cut back, 1 base at V and 7 bases at J, with 13 bases in the middle. The CDR3 runs to 14 residues. CDR3 nucleotides: TGCGCCAGCAGCCAAGGACTCAGGCAGACTGGCTACACCTTC. Translated, it gives CASSQGLRQTGYTF.

This rearrangement joins TRBV12-3 or TRBV12-4 to TRBJ1-2; D unresolved. V was pared by 5 bases and J by 4 bases, with 11 bases between. The CDR3 extends over 13 amino acids. CDR3 protein: CASSLGRSYGYTF. CDR3 sequence (DNA): TGTGCCAGCAGTCTCGGGCGGAGCTATGGCTACACCTTC.